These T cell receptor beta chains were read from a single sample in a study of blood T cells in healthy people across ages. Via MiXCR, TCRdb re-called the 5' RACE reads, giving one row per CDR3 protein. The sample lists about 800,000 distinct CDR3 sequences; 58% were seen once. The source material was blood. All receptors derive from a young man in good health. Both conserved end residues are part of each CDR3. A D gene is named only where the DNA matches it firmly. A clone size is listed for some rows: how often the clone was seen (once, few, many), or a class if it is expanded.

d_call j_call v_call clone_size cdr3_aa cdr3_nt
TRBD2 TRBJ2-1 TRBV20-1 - CSAVAGGTPEQFF TGCAGTGCAGTAGCGGGGGGGACGCCTGAGCAGTTCTTC
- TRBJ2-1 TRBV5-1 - CASSLGQETHNEQFF TGCGCCAGCAGCTTGGGGCAAGAGACACACAATGAGCAGTTCTTC
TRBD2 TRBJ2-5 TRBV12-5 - CASGFSGSETQYF TGTGCTAGTGGTTTTAGCGGGAGCGAGACCCAGTACTTC
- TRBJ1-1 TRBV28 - CASTRQELTEAFF TGTGCCAGCACCAGACAGGAGCTCACTGAAGCTTTCTTT
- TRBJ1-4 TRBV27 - CVSSFTTTNEKLFF TGTGTCAGCAGTTTTACAACAACTAATGAAAAACTGTTTTTT
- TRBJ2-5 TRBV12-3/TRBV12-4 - CASSPRVGQETQYF TGTGCCAGCAGTCCCCGGGTTGGGCAAGAGACCCAGTACTTC
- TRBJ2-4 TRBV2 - CVSSERGNAIQYF TGTGTCAGCAGTGAGAGGGGGAATGCCATTCAGTACTTC
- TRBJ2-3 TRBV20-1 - CSAIGRLNTDTRYF TGCAGTGCTATCGGTCGCCTAAACACAGATACGCGGTATTTT
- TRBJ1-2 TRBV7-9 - CASSLDLQDGSNYGYTF TGTGCCAGCAGCTTAGACCTTCAGGACGGTTCTAACTATGGCTACACCTTC
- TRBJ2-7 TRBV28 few CASSLRGFGDEQYF TGTGCCAGCAGTTTACGAGGGTTTGGGGACGAGCAGTACTTC
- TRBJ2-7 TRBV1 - CTSSQDGRGLAYEQYF TGCACCAGCAGCCAAGATGGGAGGGGGCTTGCCTACGAGCAGTACTTC
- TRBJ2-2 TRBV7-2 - CASNLSPGELFF TGTGCCAGCAACCTTAGCCCCGGGGAGCTGTTTTTT
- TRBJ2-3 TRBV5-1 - CASSPEGHSSTDTQYF TGCGCCAGCAGCCCTGAGGGCCACTCTAGCACAGATACGCAGTATTTT
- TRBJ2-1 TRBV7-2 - CASSLGLGWDLYNEQFF TGTGCCAGCAGCTTAGGTCTCGGTTGGGACCTGTACAATGAGCAGTTCTTC
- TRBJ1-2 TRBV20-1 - CSARDRSSGGYGYTF TGCAGTGCTAGAGATCGCAGTTCGGGAGGCTATGGCTACACCTTC
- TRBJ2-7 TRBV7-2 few CASSLGSPSYEQYF TGTGCCAGCAGCTTGGGGAGCCCTTCCTACGAGCAGTACTTC
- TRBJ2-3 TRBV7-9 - CASSPNADTQYF TGTGCCAGCAGCCCTAATGCAGATACGCAGTATTTT
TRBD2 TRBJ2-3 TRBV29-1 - CSVVTSADTQYF TGCAGCGTTGTGACTAGCGCTGATACGCAGTATTTT
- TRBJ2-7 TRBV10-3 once CAISADPYNEQYF TGTGCCATCAGTGCTGACCCTTACAATGAGCAGTACTTC
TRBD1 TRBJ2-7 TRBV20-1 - CSAVGQGVSYEQYF TGCAGTGCTGTAGGACAGGGAGTCTCCTACGAGCAGTACTTC
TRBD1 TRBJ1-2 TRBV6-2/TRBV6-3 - CASSPLQATDRGPSGYTF TGTGCCAGCAGTCCGCTTCAGGCCACCGACAGGGGGCCGAGCGGCTACACCTTC
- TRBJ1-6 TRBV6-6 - CASNKNSPLHF TGTGCCAGCAATAAAAATTCACCCCTCCACTTT
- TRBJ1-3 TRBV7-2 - CASSLAGFGNTIYF TGTGCCAGCAGCTTAGCAGGCTTCGGAAACACCATATATTTT
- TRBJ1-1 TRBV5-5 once CASSLDPGGRAGAFF TGTGCCAGCAGCTTGGATCCCGGGGGCAGGGCGGGAGCTTTCTTT
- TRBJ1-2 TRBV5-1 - CASSSTSYGYTF TGCGCCAGCAGCTCAACCTCCTATGGCTACACCTTC
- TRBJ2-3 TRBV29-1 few CSVVGATIGSTDTQYF TGCAGCGTTGTGGGGGCCACGATCGGCAGCACAGATACGCAGTATTTT
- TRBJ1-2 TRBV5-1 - CASSLSLEGYTF TGCGCCAGCAGCTTATCTCTCGAAGGCTACACCTTC
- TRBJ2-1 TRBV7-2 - CASSILGVTEQFF TGTGCCAGCAGCATCCTAGGGGTTACGGAGCAGTTCTTC
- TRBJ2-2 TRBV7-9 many CASSLVAVNTGELFF TGTGCCAGCAGCTTAGTGGCGGTGAACACCGGGGAGCTGTTTTTT
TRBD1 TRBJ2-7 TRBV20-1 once CGARDKTGLNYEQYF TGCGGTGCTAGAGATAAGACAGGGTTAAACTACGAGCAGTACTTC